The entry that follows covers one T cell receptor (beta chain) sequence. The target antigen is unknown. This entry belongs to a study of PD-L1 blockade in urothelial cancer. Study-wide context: At 3 weeks (second dose) and 6 weeks after starting treatment, blood was analyzed. The median T cell count in blood samples was 140,000 to 150,000.

General study points: Clones that were tumor-associated expanded more in the blood of durable-benefit patients at 3 weeks.

Trimming removed 7 bases at V and 8 bases at J, with 14 bases between. Germline assignment: CDR1 SQVTM and CDR2 ANQGSEA. The CDR3 sequence is 11 residues long. Assay: immunoSEQ multiplex PCR; the TCRdb copy retains only in-frame clones and omits some. In the table there are tens of thousands of clones, around 86% of which are singletons. Time point reported: pretreatment peripheral blood. The material sequenced was PBMCs, taken around atezolizumab (anti-PD-L1) treatment. This chain links TRBV29-1 with TRBJ1-1, with TRBD1 as a possible D gene (6 bases). This receptor was identified in a man aged 70-80 years with urothelial cancer. The DNA of the CDR3 is TGCAGCGCCGTACAGGGCCCGGAAGCTTTCTTT. Encoded protein: CSAVQGPEAFF.